This T cell receptor beta chain was obtained from a study of tissue T cells after allogeneic stem cell transplantation. Notes on the study in general: Within patients, tissue anatomy strongly shaped TCR repertoire composition.

Worth noting for this clone: Its antigen is not known. Gene names follow the mouse nomenclature. The read ends 1 residue early relative to the CDR3; the germline J gene fills the gap.

Survey-depth TCRbeta CDR3 sequencing reported V/J genes and productive frequencies. Assay: immunoSEQ multiplex PCR; the TCRdb copy retains only in-frame clones and omits some. The table includes tens of thousands of clones, about two thirds detected once. Per the germline V gene, CDR1 is SGHDT and CDR2 is FRDEAV. This CDR3 spans 14 amino acids. V shed 1 base, J shed 0 bases, and the junction held 0 bases outside the gene matches. This rearrangement joins TRBV14 to TRBJ1-1; TRBD1 matches at 7 bases. Sequenced: spleen. This sequence originates from a female BALB/c mouse in good health. The strain's MHC: H2-d. Incomplete CDR3 DNA: TGTGCCAGCAGTTTCACAGGGGCAAACACAGAAGTCTTC. It encodes CASSFTGANTEVF. The whole CDR3 protein reads CASSFTGANTEVFF.